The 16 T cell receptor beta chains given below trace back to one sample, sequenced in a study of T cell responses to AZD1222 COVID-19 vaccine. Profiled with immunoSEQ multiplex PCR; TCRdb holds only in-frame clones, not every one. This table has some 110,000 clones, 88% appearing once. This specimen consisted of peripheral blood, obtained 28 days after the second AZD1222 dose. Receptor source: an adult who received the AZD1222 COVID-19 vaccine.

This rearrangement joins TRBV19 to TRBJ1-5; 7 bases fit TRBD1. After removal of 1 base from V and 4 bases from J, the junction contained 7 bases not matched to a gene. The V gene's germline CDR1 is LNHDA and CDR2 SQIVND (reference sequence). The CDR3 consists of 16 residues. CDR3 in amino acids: CASSIADRLKNQPQHF. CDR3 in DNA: TGTGCCAGTAGTATAGCGGACAGGTTGAAGAATCAGCCCCAGCATTTT.

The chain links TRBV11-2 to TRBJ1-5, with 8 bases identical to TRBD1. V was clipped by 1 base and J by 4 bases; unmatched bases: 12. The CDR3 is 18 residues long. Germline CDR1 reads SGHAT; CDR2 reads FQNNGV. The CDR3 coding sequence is TGTGCCAGCAGCTTAGTCTTCGACAGGGGAGAATGGAATCAGCCCCAGCATTTT. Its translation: CASSLVFDRGEWNQPQHF.

Here the CDR3 reads CASSKGCVSRSTGQGMNTEAFF. The CDR3 bases are TGTGCCAGCAGCAAAGGATGTGTGAGCAGGTCGACGGGGCAGGGTATGAACACTGAAGCTTTCTTT. V gene TRBV21-1 combines with J gene TRBJ1-1. TRBV21-1 is deemed a pseudogene. CDR3 length equals 22 residues.

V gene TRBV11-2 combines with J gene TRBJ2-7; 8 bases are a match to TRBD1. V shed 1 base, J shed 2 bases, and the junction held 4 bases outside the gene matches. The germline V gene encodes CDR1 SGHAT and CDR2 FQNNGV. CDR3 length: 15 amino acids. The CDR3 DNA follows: TGTGCCAGCAGCTTAGCAGGGGGCAGCACCTACGAGCAGTACTTC. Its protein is CASSLAGGSTYEQYF. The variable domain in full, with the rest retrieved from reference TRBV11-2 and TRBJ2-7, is EAGVAQSPRYKIIEKRQSVAFWCNPISGHATLYWYQQILGQGPKLLIQFQNNGVVDDSQLPKDRFSAERLKGVDSTLKIQPAKLEDSAVYLCASSLAGGSTYEQYFGPGTRLTVT.

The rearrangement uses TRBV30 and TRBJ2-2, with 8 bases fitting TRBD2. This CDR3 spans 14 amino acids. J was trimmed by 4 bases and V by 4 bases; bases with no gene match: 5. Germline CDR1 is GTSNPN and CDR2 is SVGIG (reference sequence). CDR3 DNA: TGTGCCTGGAACCCCGGGGGGGGCACCGGGGAGCTGTTTTTT. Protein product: CAWNPGGGTGELFF.

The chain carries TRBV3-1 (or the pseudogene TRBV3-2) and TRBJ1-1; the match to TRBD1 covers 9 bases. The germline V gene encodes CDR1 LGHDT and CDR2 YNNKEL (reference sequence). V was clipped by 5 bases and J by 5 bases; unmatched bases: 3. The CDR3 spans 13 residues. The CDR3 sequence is CASSATGGTEAFF. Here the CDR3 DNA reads TGTGCCAGCAGCGCGACAGGGGGTACTGAAGCTTTCTTT.

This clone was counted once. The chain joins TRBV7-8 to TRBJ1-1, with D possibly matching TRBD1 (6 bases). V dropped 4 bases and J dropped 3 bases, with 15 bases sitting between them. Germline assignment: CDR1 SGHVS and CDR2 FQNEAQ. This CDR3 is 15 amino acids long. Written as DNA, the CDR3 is TGTGCCAGCAGCTCTACGTGGGGGGCCGACACTGAAGCTTTCTTT. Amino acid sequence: CASSSTWGADTEAFF.

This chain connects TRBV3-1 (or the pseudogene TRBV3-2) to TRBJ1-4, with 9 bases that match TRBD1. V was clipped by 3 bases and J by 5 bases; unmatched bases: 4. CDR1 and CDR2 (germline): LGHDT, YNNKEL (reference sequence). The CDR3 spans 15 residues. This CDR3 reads CASSQNRGLNEKLFF. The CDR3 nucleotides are TGTGCCAGCAGCCAGAACAGGGGGCTGAATGAAAAACTGTTTTTT.

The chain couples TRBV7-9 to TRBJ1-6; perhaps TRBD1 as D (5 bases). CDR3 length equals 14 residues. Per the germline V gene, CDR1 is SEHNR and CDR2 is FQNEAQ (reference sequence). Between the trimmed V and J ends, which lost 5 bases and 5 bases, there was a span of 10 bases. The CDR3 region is CASSPETDNSPLHF. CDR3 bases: TGTGCCAGCAGCCCGGAGACAGATAATTCACCCCTCCACTTT.

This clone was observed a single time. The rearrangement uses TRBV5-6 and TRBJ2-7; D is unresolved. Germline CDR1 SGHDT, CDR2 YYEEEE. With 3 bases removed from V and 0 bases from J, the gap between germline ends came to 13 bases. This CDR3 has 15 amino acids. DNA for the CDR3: TGTGCCAGCAGCTCCGACACCTTCAACTCCTACGAGCAGTACTTC. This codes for CASSSDTFNSYEQYF. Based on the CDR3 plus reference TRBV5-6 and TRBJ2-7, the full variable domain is DAGVTQSPTHLIKTRGQQVTLRCSPKSGHDTVSWYQQALGQGPQFIFQYYEEEERQRGNFPDRFSGHQFPNYSSELNVNALLLGDSALYLCASSSDTFNSYEQYFGPGTRLTVT.

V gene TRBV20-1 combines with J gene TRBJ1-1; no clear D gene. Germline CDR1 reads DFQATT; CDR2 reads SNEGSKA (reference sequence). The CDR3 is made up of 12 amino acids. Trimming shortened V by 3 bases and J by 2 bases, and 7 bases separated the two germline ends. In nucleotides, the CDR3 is TGCAGTGCTAGTTCTGATAACACTGAAGCTTTCTTT. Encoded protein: CSASSDNTEAFF.

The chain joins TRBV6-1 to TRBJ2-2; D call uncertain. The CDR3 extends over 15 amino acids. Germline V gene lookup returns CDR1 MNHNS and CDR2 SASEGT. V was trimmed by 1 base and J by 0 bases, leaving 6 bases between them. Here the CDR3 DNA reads TGTGCCAGCAGTGAAGTGAGGCCGAACACCGGGGAGCTGTTTTTT. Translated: CASSEVRPNTGELFF.

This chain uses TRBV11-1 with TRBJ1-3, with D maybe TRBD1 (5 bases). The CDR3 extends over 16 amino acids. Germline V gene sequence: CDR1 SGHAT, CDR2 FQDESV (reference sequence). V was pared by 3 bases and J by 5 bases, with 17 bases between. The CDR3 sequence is CASSFAGGARRNTIYF. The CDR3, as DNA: TGTGCCAGCAGCTTCGCGGGAGGGGCGCGTAGAAACACCATATATTTT.

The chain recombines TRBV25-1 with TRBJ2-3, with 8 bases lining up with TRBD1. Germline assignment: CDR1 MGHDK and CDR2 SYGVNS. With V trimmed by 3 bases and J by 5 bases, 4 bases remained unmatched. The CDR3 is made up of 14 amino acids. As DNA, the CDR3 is TGTGCCAGCAGTGAGGGACAGGCGGGAGATACGCAGTATTTT. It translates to CASSEGQAGDTQYF.

CDR3 DNA sequence: TGTGCCAGCAGCGGACCAGGAGATATTAATCAGCCCCAGCATTTT. It translates to CASSGPGDINQPQHF. J is TRBJ1-5 and V is TRBV7-9; D gene ambiguous. CDR3 length: 15 residues. CDR1 and CDR2 from the germline V gene are SEHNR and FQNEAQ (reference sequence). Trimming pared 5 bases from V and 4 bases from J, leaving 15 bases between.

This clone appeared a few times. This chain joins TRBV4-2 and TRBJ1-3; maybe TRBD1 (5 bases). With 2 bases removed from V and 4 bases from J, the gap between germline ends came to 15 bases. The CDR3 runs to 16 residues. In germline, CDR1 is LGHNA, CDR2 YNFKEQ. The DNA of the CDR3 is TGTGCCAGCAGCCAAACCCCAGGGATGGAAGGAAACACCATATATTTT. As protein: CASSQTPGMEGNTIYF.